The clone carrying this TCR beta chain showed up just a few times. The antigen is undetermined. The gene names here belong to mouse. The CDR3 extends 4 residues past the end of the read, so its final part is completed from the germline J gene. Additional DNA sequences in this sample encode the identical CDR3. The data were taken from a study of CD8+ T cells in alopecia areata. Germline CDR1 is NSHNY and CDR2 is SYGAGN. Between the trimmed V and J ends, which lost 0 bases and 3 bases, there was a span of 5 bases. The CDR3 runs 13 residues. The authors sorted pooled cutaneous lymph node cells using CD4, CD8alpha, NKG2D, NKG2ACE and other markers. Extracted from the samples, RNA was reverse transcribed into cDNA to serve as the sequencing template. TCRdb's table, derived via immunoSEQ multiplex PCR, lists solely in-frame clones and lacks some. The sample shows 200,000 to 300,000 clones, none of them appearing just once.

Study observations and caveats: More clonal than normal scalp was lesional scalp, particularly alopecia totalis/universalis.

The rearrangement uses TRBV13-1 and TRBJ2-5, with a tentative D call TRBD2 (5 bases). This receptor was obtained from a C3H/HeJ mouse with alopecia areata. Mouse MHC haplotype: H2-k. The sample was CD4+ T cells sorted from a lymph node. The part of the CDR3 DNA that was read is TGTGCCAGCAGTGATGCTGGGCAAGAC. Its protein is CASSDAGQD. The full CDR3 protein is CASSDAGQDTQYF.